The 21 T cell receptor beta chains below were found in one sample sequenced in a study of T cells in women clearing cervical HPV infection. The protocol was immunoSEQ multiplex PCR, while the TCRdb copy is restricted to in-frame clones and leaves out a portion. This listing includes fewer than 30,000 clones. The sample comprised blood buffy coat. Receptors were obtained from a woman between 18 and 70 years old with a cervical HPV16 infection that either progressed to CIN3+ or cleared (not recorded which).

Worth noting for this clone: Read coverage stops 3 residues before the CDR3 terminus; the germline J gene supplies the remainder. This chain joins TRBV7-2 and TRBJ1-2, with a possible D match to TRBD1 (5 bases). CDR1 is SGHTA and CDR2 is FQGNSA in the germline V gene. This CDR3 is 13 amino acids long. The CDR3: CASSWGLYNDYTF. The sequenced CDR3 bases are TGTGCCAGCAGCTGGGGACTTTACAATGAC.

Regarding this clone: The CDR3 end is not reached by the read, which stops 3 residues before it; the germline J gene fills it in. The chain has TRBV6-4 and TRBJ2-1, with 9 bases aligning to TRBD2. After removal of 6 bases from V and 9 bases from J, the junction contained 15 bases not matched to a gene. Looked up from germline, CDR1 is MRHNA and CDR2 is SNTAGT. This CDR3 is 16 amino acids long. The CDR3 sequence is CASSEIAGDTTGEQFF. The CDR3 bases that were read are TGTGCCAGCAGCGAGATAGCGGGGGATACCACGGGTGAG.

Concerning this clone: The read terminates 3 residues ahead of where the CDR3 ends, so the germline J gene completes it. J is TRBJ2-7 and V is TRBV29-1, with D tentatively TRBD2 (6 bases). Germline V gives CDR1 SQVTM, CDR2 ANQGSEA. There are 12 residues in the CDR3. Trimming took off 7 bases at V and 1 base at J, with 11 bases between the two ends. CDR3 region: CSGAGTSYEQYF. Partial CDR3 DNA: TGCAGCGGGGCCGGGACTTCCTACGAG.

Worth noting for this clone: The CDR3 end lies 3 residues beyond the end of the read and is filled in from the germline J gene. The rearrangement joins TRBV11-3 to TRBJ2-2, with 7 bases that match TRBD1. The germline V gene encodes CDR1 SGHNT and CDR2 YENEEA. CDR3 length: 15 amino acids. The V gene end was trimmed by 8 bases and the J gene end by 2 bases; junction bases not matched to a gene: 8. The covered CDR3 bases are TGTGCCAGCTCGCGGACAGGTTATAACACCGGGGAG. This codes for CASSRTGYNTGE. The complete CDR3 protein is CASSRTGYNTGELFF.

To note about this clone: The CDR3 extends 3 residues past the end of the read, so its final part is completed from the germline J gene. This rearrangement joins TRBV7-8 to TRBJ1-2, with 8 nucleotides matching TRBD1. From germline, CDR1 is SGHVS and CDR2 FQNEAQ. CDR3 length equals 12 residues. CDR3 DNA (partial): TGTGCCAGCAGGTCAGGGGGCGGCGAC. It specifies CASRSGGGD. In full, the CDR3 reads CASRSGGGDYTF.

As to this clone: The CDR3 extends 3 residues past the end of the read, so its final part is completed from the germline J gene. This chain links TRBV7-9 with TRBJ2-4, with unresolved D. This CDR3 contains 12 residues. Looked up from germline, CDR1 is SEHNR and CDR2 is FQNEAQ (reference sequence). CDR3 DNA, as far as it was read: TGTGCCAGCAGCACCCAAGACTCGGGT. This codes for CASSTQDSG. The full CDR3 protein is CASSTQDSGQYF.

In the case of this clone: The read terminates 3 residues before the CDR3 end, so the remaining end is supplied by the germline J gene. This sample includes further DNA sequences coding for the same CDR3. The chain joins TRBV7-9 to TRBJ2-7, with TRBD2 matching over 7 bases. The V segment lost 3 bases and the J segment 2 bases; nucleotides outside the gene matches: 4. This CDR3 has 14 residues. CDR1 is SEHNR and CDR2 is FQNEAQ in the germline V gene (reference sequence). CDR3 sequence reads: CASSFGGVAYEQYF. The DNA read from the CDR3 is TGTGCCAGCAGCTTTGGGGGGGTGGCCTACGAG.

The part of the CDR3 DNA that was read is TGTGCCAGCAGTCCCACAGGAACCCCACCC. It codes for CASSPTGTPP. The whole CDR3 protein is CASSPTGTPPLHF. J is TRBJ1-6 and V is TRBV7-2; weak D call: TRBD1 (5 bases). The read gets to within 3 residues of the CDR3 end, and the germline J gene fills in the rest. V lost 6 bases, J lost 11 bases, and 14 bases lay in between. Germline CDR1 SGHTA, CDR2 FQGNSA. The CDR3 runs 13 residues.

Worth noting for this clone: Read data end 3 residues before the CDR3 end; the end is taken from the germline J gene. The chain employs TRBV18 and TRBJ2-1; D uncertain. V shed 5 bases and J shed 4 bases, with 3 bases lying between them. This CDR3 has 11 residues. CDR1 is KGHSH, CDR2 LQKENI, per germline. Incomplete CDR3 DNA: TGTGCCAGCTCATCTTACAATGAG. Translated, it gives CASSSYNE. The complete CDR3 protein is CASSSYNEQFF.

About this clone: The CDR3 end falls 3 residues outside the read, so it is completed with the germline J gene. This chain links TRBV5-1 with TRBJ1-1; no clear D. Germline loops: CDR1 SGHRS, CDR2 YFSETQ. With 1 base removed from V and 0 bases from J, the gap between germline ends came to 10 bases. The CDR3 has 15 amino acids. CDR3 DNA (partial): TGCGCCAGCAGCTTGAATTACCAGGTGAACACTGAA. The encoded protein is CASSLNYQVNTE. The whole CDR3 is CASSLNYQVNTEAFF.

Turning to this clone: The missing CDR3 end, 3 residues past where the read stops, is filled in from the germline J gene. The chain couples TRBV6-2 or TRBV6-3 to TRBJ2-3; tentatively, D is TRBD1 (6 bases). The CDR3 consists of 13 residues. CDR1 and CDR2 from the germline V gene are MNHEY and SVGEGT. Trimming pared 10 bases from V and 2 bases from J, leaving 13 bases between. CDR3 sequence reads: CAIKDRSTDTQYF. The CDR3 DNA, read in part, is TGTGCCATCAAGGACAGATCCACAGATACG.

With regard to this clone: The read terminates 3 residues before the CDR3 end, so the remaining end is supplied by the germline J gene. The chain uses TRBV7-6 and TRBJ2-5; D unclear. Germline CDR1 and CDR2: SGHVS and FNYEAQ. The V end lost 3 bases, the J end lost 1 base, and 6 bases lay between the germline ends. This CDR3 spans 13 amino acids. CDR3 region: CASSFSAQETQYF. The covered CDR3 bases are TGTGCCAGCAGCTTCAGCGCCCAAGAGACC.

Comments on this clone: The CDR3 goes on 3 residues after the read ends, and that part is filled in from the germline J gene. The chain has TRBV30 and TRBJ2-5, with D perhaps TRBD1 (6 bases). Deletions cut 4 bases from V and 4 bases from J, with 13 bases between. The CDR3 contains 13 residues. Germline V gene sequence: CDR1 GTSNPN, CDR2 SVGIG (reference sequence). The CDR3 sequence is CAWNSRGRETQYF. The sequenced CDR3 bases are TGTGCCTGGAATAGCAGGGGAAGAGAGACC.

As for this clone: The read ends 3 residues shy of where the CDR3 ends; the end is completed using the germline J gene. The chain is built from TRBV10-1 and TRBJ1-4; 7 bases match TRBD1. The CDR3 is 13 residues long. CDR1 WNHNN and CDR2 SYGVQD come from the germline V gene (reference sequence). J gave up 8 bases and V 7 bases, and 7 bases lay outside the gene matches. The part of the CDR3 DNA that was read is TGCGCCAGCACCGAGGGGGCTTGGGAAAAA. It translates to CASTEGAWEK. In full, the CDR3 is CASTEGAWEKLFF.

Comment on this clone: The read ends 3 residues before the CDR3 terminus; that terminus is restored from the germline J gene. V gene TRBV12-3 or TRBV12-4 combines with J gene TRBJ2-1; 11 bases match TRBD1. V lost 7 bases to trimming and J lost 7 bases; unmatched junction nucleotides: 12. This CDR3 is built from 16 residues. This chain's CDR3 is CASISLRGTGGNEQFF. The covered CDR3 bases are TGTGCCAGCATCTCTCTACGGGGGACAGGGGGAAATGAG.

Concerning this clone: Coverage ceases 3 residues before the CDR3 finishes, and the germline J gene fills in the end. The V call is TRBV6-2 or TRBV6-3, the J call TRBJ2-3; TRBD1 matches at 7 bases. Germline V gives CDR1 MNHEY, CDR2 SVGEGT. The length of the CDR3 is 16 residues. The CDR3 reads CASRRGTAYSNQPQYF. The sequenced CDR3 bases are TGTGCCAGCAGACGAGGGACAGCGTATAGCAATCAGCCG.

Concerning this clone itself: The read finishes 3 residues shy of the CDR3 end, and the germline J gene is used to complete it. The J gene is TRBJ1-6, the V gene TRBV7-2; possible D gene TRBD1, 5 bases. The CDR3 has 15 residues. CDR1 is SGHTA and CDR2 is FQGNSA in the germline V gene. V shed 5 bases and J shed 9 bases, with 17 bases lying between them. CDR3 bases read: TGTGCCAGCAGCCCCCCGGGGGGTAATAGTTCACCC. It encodes CASSPPGGNSSP. From start to end, the CDR3 is CASSPPGGNSSPLHF.

Regarding this clone: The read falls 3 residues short of the CDR3 end, and the missing part is taken from the germline J gene. The rearrangement links TRBV19 to TRBJ1-2; perhaps TRBD1 as D (6 bases). The germline V gene has CDR1 LNHDA and CDR2 SQIVND (reference sequence). The CDR3 has 16 residues. CDR3 amino acids: CASSMDSTWSPYDYTF. CDR3 DNA (partial): TGTGCCAGTAGCATGGACAGTACCTGGAGCCCCTACGAC. The variable domain in full, with the rest retrieved from reference TRBV19 and TRBJ1-2, is DGGITQSPKYLFRKEGQNVTLSCEQNLNHDAMYWYRQDPGQGLRLIYYSQIVNDFQKGDIAEGYSVSREKKESFPLTVTSAQKNPTAFYLCASSMDSTWSPYDYTFGSGTRLTVV.

Of note for this clone: The CDR3 end falls 3 residues outside the read, so it is completed with the germline J gene. The chain recombines TRBV3-1 (or the pseudogene TRBV3-2) with TRBJ2-3; 11 bases map to TRBD2. J was trimmed by 3 bases and V by 0 bases; bases with no gene match: 5. Germline CDR1 LGHDT, CDR2 YNNKEL (reference sequence). The CDR3 covers 17 residues. The CDR3 protein is CASSQDPRTSGTDTQYF. CDR3 DNA (partial): TGTGCCAGCAGCCAAGATCCACGGACTAGCGGGACAGATACG.

To note about this clone: Read sequence stops 3 residues before the CDR3 end, and the germline J gene provides the missing end. This chain uses TRBV30 with TRBJ2-2, with 7 bases identical to TRBD1. The CDR3 runs 13 residues. Germline loops: CDR1 GTSNPN, CDR2 SVGIG (reference sequence). The DNA read from the CDR3 is TGTGCCTGGAAGAGGGACAGTAGTGAAAAG. It encodes CAWKRDSSEK. The CDR3 reads in full as CAWKRDSSEKLFF.

Concerning this clone itself: The read ends 3 residues shy of where the CDR3 ends; the end is completed using the germline J gene. The chain joins TRBV2 to TRBJ2-3; D gene unclear. V was cut by 6 bases and J by 6 bases, with 7 bases left in between. The CDR3 covers 11 residues. Germline assignment: CDR1 SNHLY and CDR2 FYNNEI. CDR3 protein: CASRVVDTQYF. CDR3 DNA (partial): TGTGCCAGCAGGGTAGTTGATACG.